These T cell receptor beta chains were read from a single sample in a study of blood T cell repertoires in COVID-19. Repertoires were generated with immunoSEQ multiplex PCR, while TCRdb's copy carries only in-frame clones and drops some. The profile shows roughly 290,000 clones, around 89% of them singletons. Specimen: peripheral blood. These TCRs come from a man aged 25 to 40 with acute or convalescent COVID-19. Both conserved end residues are trimmed from each CDR3. Each record gives: J gene, V gene, CDR3 protein.

J gene: TRBJ2-7; V gene: TRBV6-1; CDR3 protein: ASSDGLGRISYEQY
J gene: TRBJ1-1; V gene: TRBV27; CDR3 protein: ASSLRGTEAF
J gene: TRBJ2-3; V gene: TRBV5-1; CDR3 protein: ASSVSIDSSTDTQY
J gene: TRBJ1-1; V gene: TRBV7-9; CDR3 protein: ASSFGGGGAF
J gene: TRBJ1-2; V gene: TRBV5-4; CDR3 protein: ASSLQGNYGYT
J gene: TRBJ1-1; V gene: TRBV28; CDR3 protein: ASSLITGYAEAF
J gene: TRBJ2-5; V gene: TRBV6-5; CDR3 protein: ASSSPGLRVETQY
J gene: TRBJ2-1; V gene: TRBV5-1; CDR3 protein: ASSLATVVTGGNEQF
J gene: TRBJ1-5; V gene: TRBV2; CDR3 protein: ASRVDTGQPQH
J gene: TRBJ2-2; V gene: TRBV2; CDR3 protein: ASSEVSGNTGELF
J gene: TRBJ2-1; V gene: TRBV11-2; CDR3 protein: ASSSLTGRNNEQF
J gene: TRBJ2-3; V gene: TRBV19; CDR3 protein: ASSIVYRGQGTDTQY
J gene: TRBJ2-7; V gene: TRBV18; CDR3 protein: ASSPGSSYEQY
J gene: TRBJ1-5; V gene: TRBV28; CDR3 protein: ASSRYSRQVNQPQH
J gene: TRBJ2-7; V gene: TRBV6-5; CDR3 protein: ASSYTPWSYEQY
J gene: TRBJ2-1; V gene: TRBV6-5; CDR3 protein: ASNQGQGLNEQF
J gene: TRBJ1-6; V gene: TRBV4-1; CDR3 protein: ASSQESGAGGALPPLH
J gene: TRBJ2-4; V gene: TRBV4-1; CDR3 protein: ASSRGGEDIQY
J gene: TRBJ1-5; V gene: TRBV28; CDR3 protein: ASGDLGWRNQPQH
J gene: TRBJ1-2; V gene: TRBV28; CDR3 protein: ASSPTGGYGYT
J gene: TRBJ2-2; V gene: TRBV15; CDR3 protein: ATSRELWGRGTGELF
J gene: TRBJ2-2; V gene: TRBV4-2; CDR3 protein: ASSQGPGDTGELF
J gene: TRBJ2-2; V gene: TRBV6-5; CDR3 protein: ASSWTNANTGELF
J gene: TRBJ1-2; V gene: TRBV5-1; CDR3 protein: ASSPGLNYGYT
J gene: TRBJ1-4; V gene: TRBV7-9; CDR3 protein: ASSLGGQGHEKLF
J gene: TRBJ1-5; V gene: TRBV6-5; CDR3 protein: ASRQGYSNQPQH
J gene: TRBJ1-1; V gene: TRBV5-1; CDR3 protein: ASSLVGQGTNTEAF
J gene: TRBJ1-2; V gene: TRBV7-9; CDR3 protein: ASSSGTAANYGYT
J gene: TRBJ1-5; V gene: TRBV4-1; CDR3 protein: ASSLGGIGNQPQH
J gene: TRBJ2-1; V gene: TRBV27; CDR3 protein: ASSTSGGPYNEQF
J gene: TRBJ2-1; V gene: TRBV9; CDR3 protein: ASSASKGLAGGHGSYNEQF
J gene: TRBJ2-7; V gene: TRBV6-4; CDR3 protein: ASSESPGQGYEQY
J gene: TRBJ2-1; V gene: TRBV13; CDR3 protein: ASTTRLAGGTEQF
J gene: TRBJ2-1; V gene: TRBV29-1; CDR3 protein: SVLVQGLFISYNEQF
J gene: TRBJ1-6; V gene: TRBV1; CDR3 protein: TSSQVHFYNSPLH
J gene: TRBJ1-1; V gene: TRBV6-5; CDR3 protein: ASTEDGWNTEAF
J gene: TRBJ2-3; V gene: TRBV2; CDR3 protein: ASSELAGGPAADTQY
J gene: TRBJ1-5; V gene: TRBV28; CDR3 protein: ASSLINFRRDRGIDQPQH
J gene: TRBJ1-4; V gene: TRBV30; CDR3 protein: AWTSGTAGEKLF
J gene: TRBJ1-1; V gene: TRBV18; CDR3 protein: ASSRTSGTEAF
J gene: TRBJ2-2; V gene: TRBV6-5; CDR3 protein: ASRQQGRTGELF